This TCR beta chain was sequenced for a study of beta chain features in type 1 diabetes. Of the isolated RNA, all was reverse transcribed, and so the sequenced material was expressed TCRB transcripts. Some clones are missing from TCRdb's copy, which holds only in-frame ones; the method was immunoSEQ multiplex PCR. The sample lists about 900,000 clones, about a sixth occurring once. CD45RO/CCR7/CD25/CD127/CD95/CD27 sorting isolated CD4+ naive, central memory, regulatory and stem cell-like memory cells. V was shortened by 7 bases and J by 0 bases, with 9 bases between the two germline ends. Germline CDR1 and CDR2: WSHSY and SAAADI. The CDR3 extends over 13 amino acids.

This clonotype was obtained from a woman between 18 and 29 years old in good health. The chain recombines TRBV10-2 with TRBJ1-1; D gene uncertain. The source material was naive CD4+ T cells from blood. The CDR3 region is CASTLGMNTEAFF. In DNA form, the CDR3 reads TGCGCCAGCACACTGGGAATGAACACTGAAGCTTTCTTT.